This T cell receptor (beta chain) was recorded in a study of blood T cell repertoires in COVID-19. Whole-study context: From T cells, B-cell-depleted T cells, or PBMCs came the material, which was cDNA or gDNA.

Germline loops: CDR1 LGHDT, CDR2 YNNKEL (reference sequence). The length of the CDR3 is 13 residues. Trimming left V 5 bases short and J 1 base short, with 7 bases between. Generated by immunoSEQ multiplex PCR, the TCRdb table keeps only in-frame clones and is missing some. The data contain roughly 98,000 clones, over 80% of them seen just once; the ten biggest clones take up about 5.9%. Sequencing used peripheral blood. The chain links TRBV3-1 (or the pseudogene TRBV3-2) to TRBJ2-3; D ambiguous. The source of this sequence is a woman aged 60-70 years with active COVID-19. Written as DNA, the CDR3 is TGTGCCAGCAGCGACTTACGCACAGATACGCAGTATTTT. Translated: CASSDLRTDTQYF.